Below are 2 T cell receptor beta chains sequenced from a single sample in a study of T cell changes during pregnancy in multiple sclerosis. Produced via immunoSEQ multiplex PCR; TCRdb's table is partial and in-frame only. This table has tens of thousands of clones, 85% to 95% appearing once. Sample: peripheral blood, taken in the third trimester of pregnancy. The receptors here all came from a female donor in good health, enrolled as a control in a pregnancy study.

This clone was recorded once. This chain links TRBV6-1 with TRBJ2-1; 7 positions agree with TRBD2. The CDR3 is 16 residues long. CDR1 is MNHNS and CDR2 is SASEGT in the germline V gene. V was pared by 4 bases and J by 7 bases, with 13 bases of the junction left unmatched. CDR3 sequence (DNA): TGTGCCAGCAGTGCCCCCTTCCCGGGAGGTGAGAATGAGCAGTTCTTC. It encodes CASSAPFPGGENEQFF.

This chain links TRBV2 with TRBJ1-2, with 10 bases identical to TRBD1. Germline CDR1 and CDR2: SNHLY and FYNNEI. The CDR3 contains 14 residues. V shed 6 bases, J shed 8 bases, and the junction held 9 bases outside the gene matches. CDR3 amino acids: CASRADRGLTGYTF. CDR3 nucleotide sequence: TGTGCCAGCAGGGCAGACAGGGGGCTTACGGGCTACACCTTC.